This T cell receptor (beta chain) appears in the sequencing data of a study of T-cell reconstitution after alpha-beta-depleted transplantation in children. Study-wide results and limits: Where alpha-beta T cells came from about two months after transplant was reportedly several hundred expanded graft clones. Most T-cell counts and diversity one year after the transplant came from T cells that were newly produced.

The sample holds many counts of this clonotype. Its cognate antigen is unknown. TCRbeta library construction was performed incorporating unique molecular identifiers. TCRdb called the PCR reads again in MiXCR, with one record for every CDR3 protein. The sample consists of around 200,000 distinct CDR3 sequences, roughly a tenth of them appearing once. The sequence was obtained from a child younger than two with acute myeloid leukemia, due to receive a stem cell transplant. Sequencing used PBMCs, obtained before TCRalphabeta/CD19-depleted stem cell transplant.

CDR3 in DNA: TGTGCCAGCTCACCAACAGACTCCTACGAGCAGTACTTC. Its translation is CASSPTDSYEQYF. The chain recombines TRBV18 with TRBJ2-7, with D uncertain. Trimming stripped 2 bases from V and 0 bases from J, with 5 bases between. The CDR3 contains 13 residues. The germline gives CDR1 KGHSH, CDR2 LQKENI.